This T cell receptor (beta chain) was observed in a study of cytomegalovirus exposure and HLA in healthy donors (TCRdb year 2017). At the level of the whole study: According to an earlier analysis of around 600 of the donors, about 179 million T cells yielded some 120 million unique TCR beta sequences and around 280 Gb of sequence data. A separate validation cohort of more than 100 different subjects was used in addition to the roughly 640-subject first cohort. In the later analysis, no new phenotypic data were used to find candidate immune exposures; instead, reliance was placed on TCR beta sequences and their occurrence across donors. HLA typing covered class I and class II loci at four-digit resolution. Every repertoire in the discovery cohort had been generated on one and the same sequencing platform. Roughly 300 gigabases of sequencing data and tens of millions of unique TCR sequences were included in an early release covering over 600 HLA-typed donors. An earlier analysis of fewer than 700 of the donors applied high-throughput TCR beta sequencing to assess whether each TCR beta V gene segment acted as functional or pseudogenic. In a later genetic analysis, genome-wide SNP genotypes for about three fifths of the roughly 670 donors were used, and that subset was treated as a discovery cohort. A later analysis re-examined previously published TCR beta repertoires from 500 to 700 donors and added high-resolution HLA genotyping to investigate patterns of TCR occurrence. Donor age, sex, ethnicity and CMV serostatus were compiled alongside the repertoire data. To predict cytomegalovirus infection status, the study brought together high-throughput TCR immunosequencing, statistical association of individual TCRs with disease status, and machine learning. The study aimed to test whether signatures of past pathogen exposure could be identified by cataloging public T cell receptors. Of the approximately 400 genotyped donors, 65% to 90% fell in the genetic ancestry cluster associated with self-reported Caucasian donors. The study profiled the T cell repertoires of 666 subjects by immunosequencing and related them to cytomegalovirus serostatus. Typing coverage varied by locus: 629-630 donors for A, B, C, DRB1 and DQB1; 522 for DQA1; around 570 for DPA1; around 450 for DPB1. Among about 390 genotyped donors of the cohort, an average of 235,054 unique TCR beta nucleotide sequences were sequenced per donor, 15% to 20% of them non-productive. About five DR-DQ haplotypes were treated as single units for association and clustering because of strong linkage in the cohort. Study-wide conclusions, independent of this receptor: Roughly 17 rarely observed V segments, including chromosome 9 orphons, were excluded from the earlier analysis of several hundred of the donors because counts were too low. Cytomegalovirus status was reported to be diagnosed by the classifier with high specificity and sensitivity in both the original and validation cohorts. According to the authors, the approach could potentially be generalized to other disease states and immunological phenotypes. While some public TCRs were present in many individuals, most TCR sequences turned up only very rarely across donors. In a later analysis, HLA-associated TCR beta chains showed more clonal expansion and lower generation probabilities than non-associated chains that were equally common. According to a later genetic analysis, donors in an Asian-associated ancestry cluster had fewer N-insertions in productive TCRs than the approximately 710-donor mean. Most CMV-associated TCR beta chains appeared to be HLA-restricted in a later analysis, and the HLA associations seemed to be driven largely by CMV exposure. At a false discovery rate of 0.05, a later analysis linked about 16,000 TCR beta sequences to specific HLA alleles. Linkage disequilibrium might explain the correlated functional status among segregating V segments, but an unknown experimental factor could not be ruled out. In this cohort, only TCR beta chains were sequenced, and detectable features were limited by the absence of alpha or paired-chain data. In vitro tests confirmed that a few of the cytomegalovirus-associated TCR beta chains recognize cytomegalovirus antigens. Strong co-occurrence of HLA alleles, especially DR and DQ, made assigning TCR associations to individual alleles difficult. HLA typing was unavailable for some donors at each locus, so association tests used only the typed subset. Sequencing depth was assumed to be roughly uniform across donors in the presence/absence analyses, though that assumption may not hold. A further reported finding was that TCR beta sequences accurately predicted the HLA-A and HLA-B alleles for most subjects in the first cohort. A total of 150 to 200 TCR beta chains were listed by the study as associated with cytomegalovirus. In a later analysis, several top co-occurrence clusters were reported to appear linked to parvovirus B19, influenza, CMV and Epstein-Barr virus. According to a later analysis, TCR association rates differed among HLA loci, with DRB1 alleles showing the most associated TCRs and HLA-C alleles showing the fewest. Some IMGT-functional V segments, including TRBV6-2 and TRBV6-3, could not be distinguished by the 87-base-pair reads and were therefore excluded. In an earlier analysis of some 540 of the donors, most TCR beta V segments appeared in productive rearrangements about 90% or about 30% of the time, broadly matching IMGT annotations. A group of highly shared sequence variants was considered likely to be a technical artifact of the sequencing pipeline. CMV serostatus was the only immune exposure information available for the cohort. An association between a missense DCLRE1C variant and V-gene and J-gene trimming of TCR beta chains was found in a later genetic analysis and replicated in an independent cohort.

Library generation was performed with the immunoSEQ multiplex PCR assay. The multiplex PCR relied on a mix of 60 forward primers for TCR Vbeta segments and 13 reverse primers for TCR Jbeta segments. A multiplex PCR assay on genomic DNA amplified the CDR3 region of rearranged TCR beta genes. Amplified TCR beta libraries were sequenced as 87-base-pair reads on the Illumina HiSeq System. For the original study's pipeline: Across the roughly 600 repertoires, a later analysis counted 60 million to 90 million unique TCR beta chains, 8.5 million to 12 million of which were shared by at least two donors. A nearest-neighbor algorithm error-corrected the raw reads and collapsed the reads into unique sequences, merging closely related sequences to remove PCR and sequencing errors. V, D and J gene segments were assigned by aligning CDR3 sequences to IMGT reference sequences. For a sequence to be retained, a match of at least six nucleotides to both a V gene segment and a J gene segment was required. A rearrangement counted as productive if the CDR3 had no stop codons and remained in frame with V and J, and every other rearrangement counted as non-productive. CDR3 was defined by IMGT convention, running from the second conserved V-encoded cysteine to the conserved J-encoded phenylalanine. Sequences without an unambiguous match to a single V gene segment were excluded from the earlier analysis of several hundred of the donors. In an earlier analysis of some 590 of the donors, V segments were called functional above 56.7% productive rearrangements and were called segregating when the between-donor standard deviation exceeded 5%. A statistical classification framework was developed to diagnose cytomegalovirus status using the catalog of TCR beta chain sequences. A later analysis assigned V and J genes by comparing TCR nucleotide sequences with IMGT/GENE-DB human TR gene sequences. In a later analysis, CDR3 sequences and most-parsimonious VDJ recombination scenarios were assigned using the TCRdist pipeline. In a later analysis, each TCR beta chain was defined by its CDR3 amino acid sequence together with its V-gene family, and reads lacking a unique V-gene family were excluded. As a way to deal with suspected cross-contamination and a sequencing artifact, a later analysis dropped approximately 570 nucleotide sequences that were highly shared and had low generation probability. For each public chain, a later analysis derived a clonal expansion index from normalized ranks of inferred template counts within each repertoire. Generation probabilities in a later analysis came from a VDJ recombination model fitted to out-of-frame rearrangements, and those results were checked against IGoR. In a later analysis, TCR-TCR, TCR-HLA and TCR-CMV co-occurrence was scored with hypergeometric tests, and a repertoire-size bias correction was applied to TCR pairs. A later analysis estimated false discovery rates by permuting HLA or CMV assignments 20 times. A later analysis grouped co-occurring TCRs with DBSCAN, adding TCRdist sequence similarity when clustering within HLA-allele-positive subsets. For co-occurrence clustering, repertoires with fewer than 30,000 or more than 120,000 public chains were excluded, along with several repertoires with anomalous nucleotide sharing. TCRdb obtained this table from immuneACCESS and retained in-frame rearrangements with V and J assigned. These tables miss some clones; where compared with another copy, unresolved V genes account for less than half of the shortfall, and the remainder is unexplained. The DNA was the basis for D and trimming; V, J and clone size are from that table. The sample table shows approximately 220,000 clones, and around 80% are seen once. The ten biggest clones cover 0.6% to 0.7% of the sample.

From V the trimming removes 8 bases and from J it removes 4 bases, while the gene matches leave 6 bases of the junction unaccounted for. Taken from cysteine to phenylalanine, the CDR3 has 14 residues. Here the CDR3 DNA is all that survives: 42 bases in frame from base 1. CDR1 WSHSY and CDR2 SAAADI were looked up in the germline V gene. The cohort was made up of approximately 670 healthy bone marrow donors. Cohort members were all nominally healthy when sampled, although unrecorded immune exposures were likely present. The donor was CMV seronegative and belonged to the group of 352 seronegative cohort members. A peripheral blood sample was collected from each donor, and TCR beta sequencing was performed on peripheral blood mononuclear cells. The Qiagen DNeasy Blood Extraction Kit was used to extract genomic DNA from the blood cell samples. A word on this clone: What antigen it recognizes has not been identified. No base-level quality is on record; no much larger clone is a single base apart.

The sample consisted of PBMCs. This TCR derives from a man between 18 and 29 years old in good health and CMV-seronegative. The rearrangement joined TRBV10-2 to TRBJ2-1, with TRBD2 matching 9 junction bases. The bases are TGCGCCAGCCATAGCGGGAGTCGGTACAATGAGCAGTTCTTC. The encoded protein is CASHSGSRYNEQFF.